This entry describes one T cell receptor (beta chain). Its recognized antigen is unknown. The input lacks base qualities; no much larger clone sits a single base away. TCRbeta CDR3 regions were amplified from genomic DNA using the immunoSEQ Assay, a bias-controlled multiplex PCR. Per the source publication's procedure: Within the assay, amplification of reference gene primers was used to estimate how many nucleated cells each sample contained. Sequence reads were collapsed and filtered to measure the absolute abundance of every unique TCRbeta CDR3 rearrangement. For each sample, productive Simpson clonality was calculated as the square root of Simpson's diversity index over productive rearrangements. In its TCRdb copy, this immuneACCESS table keeps in-frame sequences only and misses some clones. Where compared with another copy, unresolved V genes explain less than half of these, and the others have no known cause. That table supplies the V and J calls and clone size; D and trimming were determined from the DNA. The sample table contains about 260,000 clones; only one count was recorded for roughly 86% of them. The top ten clonotypes cover approximately 9.4% of the sample.

The source of the sample is a study of blood T cell repertoires in COVID-19 (dated by TCRdb to about 2020). As for the study more broadly: Samples from collaborators originated in the United States, Italy and Spain and spanned both the acute and convalescent phases of COVID-19. The material from the prospective study consisted of cDNA or gDNA derived from T cells, B-cell-depleted T cells, or PBMCs. The dataset comprised deeply sampled blood TCRbeta repertoires from subjects exposed to, actively infected with, or recovered from COVID-19. A freely available public database, intended as a resource for researchers studying the immune response to SARS-CoV-2, is where the repertoires were released. Samples were obtained from the ongoing ImmuneRACE study (first 160 participants) and from 950 to 1,500 subjects provided by 6 global collaborators. A de-identified subject ID, COVID-19 status, age in years and sex were almost always included in the sample metadata. HLA class I and class II types, where available, came from metadata supplied by the sample provider rather than from assay-based typing. The full study reports these points: How much clinical and demographic metadata was included differed by source and by participant, and the metadata was provided uncurated.

Germline trimming amounts to 6 bases on V and 6 bases on J, with 16 as the count of junction bases outside the gene matches. The germline V gene gives CDR1 as SQVTM and CDR2 as ANQGSEA. The CDR3 covers 16 residues, taking in both the cysteine and the phenylalanine. Only CDR3 DNA is held: 48 bases, read in frame from base 1. A second Seattle source provided samples from volunteer blood donors who had recovered from COVID-19. The collaborating institutions used their own protocols to collect whole blood in K2EDTA tubes. For TCRbeta analysis, collaborators shipped samples as frozen whole blood, isolated PBMCs, or DNA extracted from either of those sample types.

Material: peripheral blood. The chain joins TRBV29-1 to TRBJ2-3; a stretch of 9 junction bases matches TRBD2. The TCR sequence derives from a man between 35 and 55 years old who had recovered from COVID-19. The nucleotide sequence reads TGCAGCGTCAGAGAGGACCTAGCGGGGCTCGGGGATACGCAGTATTTT. It is translated as CSVREDLAGLGDTQYF.